The 5 T cell receptor beta chains listed next were all sequenced from one sample in a study of PD-1 blockade in classical Hodgkin lymphoma. Sequenced by immunoSEQ multiplex PCR; TCRdb stores in-frame clones only, minus some. The sample includes roughly 96,000 clones, 89% of them seen just once. Exposure to brentuximab vedotin varied, and each patient had relapsed following autologous stem cell transplantation. Here the sequenced sample was peripheral blood mononuclear cells (PBMCs), taken before the second cycle of nivolumab. The receptors stem from a human donor with classical Hodgkin lymphoma.

J is TRBJ2-7 and V is TRBV6-6, with D maybe TRBD2 (6 bases). CDR3 size: 15 residues. CDR1 and CDR2 (germline): MNHNY, SVGAGI (reference sequence). Deletions cut 2 bases from V and 4 bases from J, with 15 bases between. This chain's CDR3 is CASSYPGGIGYEQYF. The CDR3 DNA is TGTGCCAGCAGTTACCCTGGGGGGATTGGTTACGAGCAGTACTTC.

The sample holds one count of this clone. V is TRBV5-1 and J is TRBJ2-3; D remains ambiguous. The CDR3 runs to 12 residues. V lost 5 bases, J lost 2 bases, and 6 bases lay in between. Germline V gene sequence: CDR1 SGHRS, CDR2 YFSETQ. The CDR3 DNA is TGCGCCAGCAGGGCCAACACAGATACGCAGTATTTT. It specifies CASRANTDTQYF.

CDR3 in amino acids: CASSQDWRLGAGEQYF. The CDR3 nucleotides read TGTGCCAGCAGCCAAGATTGGAGACTAGGTGCAGGCGAGCAGTACTTC. The V gene is TRBV14, the J gene TRBJ2-7; possibly TRBD2 for D (6 bases). The V gene lost 0 bases and the J gene lost 6 bases, with 18 bases spanning the gap. The CDR3 extends over 16 amino acids. The germline CDR1 and CDR2 sequences are SGHDN and FVKESK. Variable domain in full (rest from reference TRBV14 and TRBJ2-7): EAGVTQFPSHSVIEKGQTVTLRCDPISGHDNLYWYRRVMGKEIKFLLHFVKESKQDESGMPNNRFLAERTGGTYSTLKVQPAELEDSGVYFCASSQDWRLGAGEQYFGPGTRLTVT.

As DNA, the CDR3 is TGCGCCAGCAGCTTGTCCGAAGCACTTAGACCAGGGTTTGCTGAGCAGTTCTTC. Amino acids: CASSLSEALRPGFAEQFF. This chain joins TRBV5-1 and TRBJ2-1; weak D call: TRBD1 (5 bases). Trimming left V 1 base short and J 9 bases short, with 26 bases between. The CDR3 is made up of 18 amino acids. Looked up from germline, CDR1 is SGHRS and CDR2 is YFSETQ.

The chain joins TRBV6-4 to TRBJ2-7; tentative D call: TRBD2 (5 bases). The length of the CDR3 is 14 residues. In germline, CDR1 is MRHNA, CDR2 SNTAGT. Trimming pared 0 bases from V and 3 bases from J, leaving 9 bases between. Here the CDR3 DNA reads TGTGCCAGCAGTGACTCTCCGGGAAGCTACGAGCAGTACTTC. Protein sequence: CASSDSPGSYEQYF.